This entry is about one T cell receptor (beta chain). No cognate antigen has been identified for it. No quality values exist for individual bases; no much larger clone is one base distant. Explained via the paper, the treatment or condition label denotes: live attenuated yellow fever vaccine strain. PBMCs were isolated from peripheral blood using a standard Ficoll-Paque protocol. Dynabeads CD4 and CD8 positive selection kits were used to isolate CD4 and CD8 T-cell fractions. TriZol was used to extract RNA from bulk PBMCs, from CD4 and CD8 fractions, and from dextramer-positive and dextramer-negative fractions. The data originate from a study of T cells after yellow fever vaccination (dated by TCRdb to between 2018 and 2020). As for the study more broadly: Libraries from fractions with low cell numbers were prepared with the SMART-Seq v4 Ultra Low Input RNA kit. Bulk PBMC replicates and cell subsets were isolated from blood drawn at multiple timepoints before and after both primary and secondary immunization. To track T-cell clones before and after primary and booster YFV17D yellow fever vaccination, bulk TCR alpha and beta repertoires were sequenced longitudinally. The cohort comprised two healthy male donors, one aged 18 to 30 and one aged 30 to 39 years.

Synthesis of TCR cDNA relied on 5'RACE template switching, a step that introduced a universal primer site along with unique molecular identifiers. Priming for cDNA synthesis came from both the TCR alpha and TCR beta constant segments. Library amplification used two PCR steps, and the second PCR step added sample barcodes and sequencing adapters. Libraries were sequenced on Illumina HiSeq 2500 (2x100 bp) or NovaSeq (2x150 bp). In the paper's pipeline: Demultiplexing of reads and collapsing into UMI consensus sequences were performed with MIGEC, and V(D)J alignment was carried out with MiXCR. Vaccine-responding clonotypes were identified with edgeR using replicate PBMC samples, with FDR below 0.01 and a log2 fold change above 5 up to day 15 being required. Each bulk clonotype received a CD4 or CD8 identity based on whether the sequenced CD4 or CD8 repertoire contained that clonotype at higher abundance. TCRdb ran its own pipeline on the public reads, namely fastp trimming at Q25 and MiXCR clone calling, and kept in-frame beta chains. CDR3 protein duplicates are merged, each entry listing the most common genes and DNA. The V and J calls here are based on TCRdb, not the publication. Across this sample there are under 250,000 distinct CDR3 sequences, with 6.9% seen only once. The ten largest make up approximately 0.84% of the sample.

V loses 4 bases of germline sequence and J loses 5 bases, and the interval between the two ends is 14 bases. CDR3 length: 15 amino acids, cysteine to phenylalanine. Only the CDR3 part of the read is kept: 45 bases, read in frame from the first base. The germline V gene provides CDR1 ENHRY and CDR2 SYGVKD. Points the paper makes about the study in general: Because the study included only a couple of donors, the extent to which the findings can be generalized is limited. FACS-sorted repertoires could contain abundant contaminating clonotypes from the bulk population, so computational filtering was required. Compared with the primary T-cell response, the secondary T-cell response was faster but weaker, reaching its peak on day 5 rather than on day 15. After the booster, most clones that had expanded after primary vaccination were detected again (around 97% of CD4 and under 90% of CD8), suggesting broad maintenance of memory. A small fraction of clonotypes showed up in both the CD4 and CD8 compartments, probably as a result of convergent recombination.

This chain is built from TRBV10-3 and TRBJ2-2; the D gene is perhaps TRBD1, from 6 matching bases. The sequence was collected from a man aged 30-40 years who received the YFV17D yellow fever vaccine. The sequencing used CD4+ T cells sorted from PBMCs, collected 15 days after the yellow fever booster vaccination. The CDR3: CAISGGQRPTGELFF. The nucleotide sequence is TGTGCCATCAGTGGGGGGCAGAGACCAACCGGGGAGCTGTTTTTT.